Shown below are 8 T cell receptor beta chains from a single sample sequenced in a study of cytomegalovirus exposure and HLA in healthy donors. PCR amplification relied on 60 Vbeta primers (plus 13 Jbeta primers). Generated by immunoSEQ multiplex PCR, the TCRdb table keeps only in-frame clones and is missing some. The top ten hold about 2.5% of the sample, which has around 150,000 clones, about 70% seen once. The sample consisted of PBMCs. These receptors originate from a woman aged 40 to 50 in good health and CMV-seropositive.

The chain recombines TRBV10-2 with TRBJ1-6; 7 bases map to TRBD1. Per germline, CDR1 WSHSY and CDR2 SAAADI. V lost 2 bases and J lost 5; bases outside the gene matches: 3. This CDR3 region has 15 residues. The CDR3, as DNA: TGCGCCAGCAGTGAGCCGACAGGGAATAATTCACCCCTCCACTTT. Its protein is CASSEPTGNNSPLHF.

The chain employs TRBV7-3 and TRBJ2-7; 11 nucleotides align to TRBD2. Germline V gene sequence: CDR1 SGHTA, CDR2 FQGTGA. CDR3 size: 15 residues. V shed 5 bases, J shed 6 bases, and the junction held 9 bases outside the gene matches. CDR3 DNA: TGTGCCAGCAGCCTATACACTAGCGGGAGTAGCGAGCAGTACTTC. Residues: CASSLYTSGSSEQYF.

The genes are TRBV6-5 and TRBJ2-7; D is possibly TRBD2 (5 bases). This CDR3 spans 14 amino acids. Trimming took off 0 bases at V and 3 bases at J, with 9 bases between the two ends. Germline lookup yields CDR1 MNHEY and CDR2 SVGAGI. CDR3 sequence: CASSYSGDLYEQYF. In DNA, the CDR3 is TGTGCCAGCAGTTACTCGGGAGACCTCTACGAGCAGTACTTC.

There are a few counts of this clone. At one boundary the junction diverges from the germline segment, which might be a read error. This chain joins TRBV19 and TRBJ1-3; unclear D gene. CDR1 and CDR2 (germline): LNHDA, SQIVND (reference sequence). The CDR3 runs to 11 residues. CDR3 in amino acids: CASSISGRKAF. CDR3 DNA sequence: TGTGCCAGTAGTATATCTGGGAGGAAGGCATTT.

The chain joins TRBV6-1 to TRBJ1-5; TRBD1 might be the D (5 bases). There are 15 residues in the CDR3. The germline V gene has CDR1 MNHNS and CDR2 SASEGT. V lost 5 bases and J 4 bases, leaving 15 bases between the germline ends. CDR3 loop: CASSFPNGGNQPQHF. The CDR3 DNA sequence: TGTGCCAGCAGTTTCCCTAACGGGGGGAATCAGCCCCAGCATTTT.

This clone was picked up a small number of times. DNA for the CDR3: TGTGCCAGCAGCTTCGGCAGGGGTTCGTCACCCCTCCACTTT. This translates into CASSFGRGSSPLHF. The chain joins TRBV5-6 to TRBJ1-6, with D possibly TRBD1 on 6 matching bases. V shed 2 bases and J shed 10 bases, with 13 bases lying between them. This CDR3 comprises 14 residues. Germline V gives CDR1 SGHDT, CDR2 YYEEEE.

The chain couples TRBV5-1 to TRBJ1-2, with a possible D match to TRBD1 (6 bases). The CDR3 runs to 14 residues. V was clipped by 6 bases and J by 4 bases, with 16 bases between them. Germline CDR1 is SGHRS and CDR2 is YFSETQ. The CDR3 loop is CASKEQGNFYGYTF. DNA of the CDR3: TGCGCCAGCAAAGAACAGGGCAACTTCTATGGCTACACCTTC.

CDR3 sequence: CASSLDRSDTEAFF. The CDR3 bases are TGTGCCAGCAGCTTGGACAGGTCTGACACTGAAGCTTTCTTT. The chain joins TRBV5-4 to TRBJ1-1; tentatively, D is TRBD1 (5 bases). CDR1 SGHNT and CDR2 YYREEE come from the germline V gene (reference sequence). The V and J ends lost 0 bases and 3 bases respectively, with 9 bases between them. This CDR3 is 14 amino acids long. The full variable domain, in which reference TRBV5-4 and TRBJ1-1 provide the parts outside the CDR3, is ETGVTQSPTHLIKTRGQQVTLRCSSQSGHNTVSWYQQALGQGPQFIFQYYREEENGRGNFPPRFSGLQFPNYSSELNVNALELDDSALYLCASSLDRSDTEAFFGQGTRLTVV.